This T cell receptor beta chain was identified in a study of blood T cell repertoires in COVID-19 (dated by TCRdb to 2020 to 2022). In terms of the full investigation: Collaborator samples came from the United States, Italy and Spain and covered acute and convalescent phases of COVID-19. The sample metadata nearly always contained a de-identified subject ID, COVID-19 status, age in years and sex. The repertoires were released in a freely available public database meant as a resource for research on the immune response to SARS-CoV-2. The prospective study material was composed of cDNA or gDNA derived from T cells, B-cell-depleted T cells, or PBMCs. Subjects who had been exposed to COVID-19, were actively infected with it, or had recovered from it provided the deeply sampled blood TCRbeta repertoires that made up the dataset. Samples came from the ongoing ImmuneRACE study (first 160 participants) plus 1,254 subjects from 6 global collaborators. Where available, HLA class I and class II types were taken from metadata supplied by the sample provider and were not determined by assay-based typing. Here is what the overall study found, with its caveats: Clinical and demographic metadata were provided uncurated, with the amount varying by source and participant.

TCRbeta CDR3 regions were amplified from genomic DNA by means of the immunoSEQ Assay, a bias-controlled multiplex PCR. The study's own analysis went as follows. The number of nucleated cells in each sample was estimated from the amplification of reference gene primers within the assay. Sequence reads were collapsed and filtered to measure the absolute abundance of every unique TCRbeta CDR3 rearrangement. For each sample, productive Simpson clonality was calculated as the square root of Simpson's diversity index across productive rearrangements. The clones in this table, taken by TCRdb from immuneACCESS, are in-frame only. Not every clone is retained; where verified, under half of the shortfall comes from an unresolved V gene, and the cause of the rest is unknown. V and J calls and clone size are copied from that table; D and trimming were computed from the DNA. In this sample the table shows over 150,000 clones, 80% of which occur a single time. Jointly, the top ten make up approximately 3% of the sample.

Details on this clone: Its antigen remains unidentified. No base-level quality is on record; no much larger clone is a single base apart.

Participants in the prospective study were aged roughly 18 to 100 years, lived in 20 to 30 United States geographic areas, and enrolled through a virtual design. In the prospective study, participants were assigned to cohorts based on the clinical history participants reported in a screening survey and a study questionnaire. For ImmuneRACE Cohort 3, a participant was defined as recovered based on two consecutive negative NP/OP PCR tests, clearance by a healthcare professional, or resolution of symptoms. Each participant in the prospective study had whole blood, serum and a nasopharyngeal or oropharyngeal swab collected by mobile phlebotomists. Prospective study participants could optionally give additional blood draws and questionnaires over an approximately two-month period. Prospective study blood samples were shipped either frozen or at room temperature before DNA extraction. This TCR was recovered from an older woman who had recovered from COVID-19. Sample: PBMCs or T cells enriched from blood (not recorded which).

The CDR3 region has the sequence CASSLGQGTNVLTF. The DNA sequence reads TGTGCCAGCAGCTTGGGACAAGGGACCAACGTCCTGACTTTC. The rearranged chain carries TRBV7-9 and TRBJ2-6, and perhaps TRBD1 as D gene, on 6 matching bases. V and J lose 3 bases and 8 bases, and a span of 11 bases separates them. Via the germline V gene (reference sequence), CDR1 is SEHNR and CDR2 FQNEAQ. The CDR3 goes from the cysteine to the phenylalanine over 14 residues. The kept DNA is CDR3 alone, 42 bases in frame from the first base.